The 11 T cell receptor beta chains below were found in one sample sequenced in a study of CD8+ T cells in alopecia areata. RNA was extracted and reverse transcribed into cDNA as the sequencing template. The repertoire was sequenced with immunoSEQ multiplex PCR; TCRdb's copy has only in-frame clones and lacks some. The repertoire has 4,500 to 7,000 clones, none seen only once; the ten largest take approximately 25%. Time point given: mouse skin 6 weeks after grafting, around onset of hair loss. The sample here was skin, taken at week 6. The receptors come from a C3H/HeJ mouse with alopecia areata. MHC haplotype here: H2-k.

The table lists this clone with a few counts. Gene names denote mouse genes. The read finishes 4 residues shy of the CDR3 end, and the germline J gene is used to complete it. V is TRBV29 and J is TRBJ2-4, with 7 bases identical to TRBD1. Trimming removed 2 bases from V and 1 base from J; junction bases left unmatched: 3. The CDR3 is 15 residues long. Germline-derived CDR1 and CDR2 are MSHET and SYDVDS. CDR3 loop: CASSLNRGGQNTLYF. Incomplete CDR3 DNA: TGTGCTAGCAGTTTAAACAGGGGAGGTCAAAAC.

This clone was counted ten times or more. Gene names and germline refer to mouse. The sequenced fragment ends 4 residues before the CDR3 boundary, so the rest is inferred from the germline J gene. The chain carries TRBV1 and TRBJ1-1; unclear D gene. This CDR3 comprises 15 residues. CDR1 NSQYPW and CDR2 LRSPGD come from the germline V gene (reference sequence). V was shortened by 1 base and J by 0 bases, with 9 bases between the two germline ends. CDR3 region: CTCSAVGSANTEVFF. The DNA read from the CDR3 is TGCACCTGCAGTGCAGTAGGGTCTGCAAACACA.

This clone is termed medium-sized. Germline and genes here are mouse. The same CDR3 can be traced to other DNA sequences in this sample. CDR3 loop: CASSRDSANSDYTF. The part of the CDR3 DNA that was read is TGTGCCAGCAGTCGGGACAGTGCAAACTCC. This sequence joins TRBV19 and TRBJ1-2, with 7 bases lining up with TRBD1. The sequenced fragment ends 4 residues before the CDR3 boundary, so the rest is inferred from the germline J gene. Trimming removed 4 bases from V and 0 bases from J; junction bases left unmatched: 3. CDR1 is FNHDT, CDR2 SITEND, per germline (reference sequence). This CDR3 is 14 amino acids long.

The table lists this clone with many counts. Gene names are mouse gene names. The DNA ends 4 residues before the CDR3 does, and the rest of the CDR3 is filled in from the germline J gene. The chain is built from TRBV19 and TRBJ2-3, with TRBD1 as a possible D gene (6 bases). The CDR3 extends over 13 amino acids. CDR1 and CDR2 (germline): FNHDT, SITEND (reference sequence). This chain's CDR3 is CASRILQGETLYF. The sequenced CDR3 bases are TGTGCCAGCAGAATCTTACAGGGAGAA.

As for this clone: Genes here carry mouse names. The CDR3 end falls 4 residues outside the read, so it is completed with the germline J gene. This sequence joins TRBV19 and TRBJ2-4; perhaps TRBD1 as D (5 bases). The CDR3 sequence is 13 residues long. Germline loops: CDR1 FNHDT, CDR2 SITEND (reference sequence). The CDR3 bases that were read are TGTGCCAGCAGTAGCCTGGAGGGGAAC. Protein sequence: CASSSLEGN. The full CDR3 protein reads CASSSLEGNTLYF.

This clone was observed at least ten times. Here the gene names and germline are mouse. Read coverage stops 4 residues before the CDR3 terminus; the germline J gene supplies the remainder. V gene TRBV13-1 combines with J gene TRBJ1-1, with TRBD1 matching over 7 bases. In germline, CDR1 is NSHNY, CDR2 SYGAGN. V gave up 5 bases and J gave up 0 bases; unmatched junction bases: 1. The CDR3 sequence is 13 residues long. This chain's CDR3 is CASRGTANTEVFF. CDR3 bases read: TGTGCCAGCAGGGGGACAGCAAACACA.

Comment on this clone: The gene symbols are mouse symbols. The read falls 4 residues short of the CDR3 end, and the missing part is taken from the germline J gene. V usage is TRBV13-2 and J usage is TRBJ2-3; tentatively, D is TRBD2 (6 bases). V was clipped by 0 bases and J by 0 bases, with 11 bases between them. From germline, CDR1 is NNHNN and CDR2 SYGAGS (reference sequence). The CDR3 totals 16 residues. The DNA read from the CDR3 is TGTGCCAGCGGTGATGCTTGGGGGTCTAGTGCAGAA. As protein: CASGDAWGSSAE. The whole CDR3 sequence is CASGDAWGSSAETLYF.

For this clone: Gene names refer to mouse genes. The sequence runs out 4 residues before the end of the CDR3; the remainder is reconstructed from the germline J gene. The chain links TRBV13-2 to TRBJ2-2; a possible D gene is TRBD2 (6 bases). The V end was cut by 0 bases, the J end by 0 bases, with 9 bases between. The CDR3 sequence is 16 residues long. The germline V gene has CDR1 NNHNN and CDR2 SYGAGS (reference sequence). This CDR3 is CASGDATGANTGQLYF. The covered CDR3 bases are TGTGCCAGCGGTGATGCGACTGGTGCAAACACCGGG.

In the case of this clone: Gene names refer to mouse genes. Coverage ceases 4 residues before the CDR3 finishes, and the germline J gene fills in the end. The J gene is TRBJ1-1, the V gene TRBV13-1, with D tentatively TRBD1 (5 bases). There are 12 residues in the CDR3. From germline, CDR1 is NSHNY and CDR2 SYGAGN. The CDR3 DNA, read in part, is TGTGCCAGCAGTGATAATGGGGGA. Translating it yields CASSDNGG. The entire CDR3 protein reads CASSDNGGEVFF.

This clone was seen repeatedly, ten times or more. Germline and genes here are mouse. Read sequence stops 4 residues before the CDR3 end, and the germline J gene provides the missing end. The J gene is TRBJ2-7, the V gene TRBV29; TRBD1 aligns across 10 bases. The CDR3 is 14 residues long. Germline V gene lookup returns CDR1 MSHET and CDR2 SYDVDS. The CDR3 spells CASSFRDRGYEQYF. The CDR3 DNA, read in part, is TGTGCTAGCAGTTTCCGGGACAGGGGTTAT.

This clone was seen a handful of times. Here the gene names and germline are mouse. The sequenced part of the CDR3 DNA is TGTGCCTGGCATAGAAACACA. This codes for CAWHRNT. The complete CDR3 reads CAWHRNTEVFF. This chain links TRBV31 with TRBJ1-1; D remains ambiguous. From the germline J gene comes the end of the CDR3, since the read stops 4 residues before it. The CDR3 has 11 amino acids. Germline loops: CDR1 GKSSPN, CDR2 SITVG. V was shortened by 5 bases and J by 1 base, with 5 bases between the two germline ends.